The rows below give T cell receptor beta chains drawn from one sample of a study of shared clonotypes between healthy human individuals. Method: immunoSEQ multiplex PCR; TCRdb's copy keeps in-frame clones and lacks some. The sample holds roughly 590,000 clones, roughly 95% seen once. The sample comprised naive CD8+ T cells sorted from blood. The receptors stem from a woman aged 25 to 45 in good health. Both conserved end residues are part of each CDR3. The order of the fields is D gene, CDR3 length, J gene, V gene, clone size, CDR3 protein, CDR3 DNA. A D gene is named only where the DNA matches it firmly. Only some rows state a clone size, as once, few, many or a class for expanded clones.

NA 14 TRBJ1-4 TRBV29-1 NA CSVAQDVRGEKLFF TGCAGCGTTGCCCAGGATGTGCGAGGCGAAAAACTGTTTTTT
NA 15 TRBJ1-5 TRBV28 NA CASSCEGVGDQPQHF TGTGCCAGCAGTTGTGAGGGAGTGGGAGATCAGCCCCAGCATTTT
NA 13 TRBJ2-2 TRBV9 NA CASRYSLTGELFF TGTGCCAGCAGGTACAGTTTAACCGGGGAGCTGTTTTTT
TRBD2 15 TRBJ2-7 TRBV27 NA CASSLDARAGGEQYF TGTGCCAGCAGTTTAGATGCTCGAGCGGGAGGAGAGCAGTACTTC
NA 14 TRBJ2-1 TRBV5-6 NA CASSLSGQYNEQFF TGTGCCAGCAGCTTAAGTGGACAGTACAATGAGCAGTTCTTC
TRBD2 13 TRBJ2-5 TRBV25-1 NA CAILRTRNGPEYF TGTGCCATACTTAGGACTAGAAATGGTCCGGAGTACTTC
TRBD1 12 TRBJ2-7 TRBV6-1 NA CAVSPGGYEQYF TGTGCCGTATCCCCAGGGGGCTACGAGCAGTACTTC
TRBD1 16 TRBJ2-3 TRBV9 NA CASSVETGYFTDTQYF TGTGCCAGCAGCGTAGAGACAGGGTATTTCACAGATACGCAGTATTTT
NA 17 TRBJ1-5 TRBV28 NA CASSLGPSGVAGQPQHF TGTGCCAGCAGTTTAGGACCCAGCGGGGTAGCAGGTCAGCCCCAGCATTTT
TRBD2 17 TRBJ2-4 TRBV9 NA CASSVGTSGSRGGIQYF TGTGCCAGCAGCGTAGGGACTAGCGGGAGCCGGGGGGGCATTCAGTACTTC
TRBD2 17 TRBJ2-7 TRBV5-6 NA CASSSTERLAGDHEQYF TGTGCCAGCAGCTCCACTGAAAGACTAGCGGGAGACCACGAGCAGTACTTC
NA 15 TRBJ1-4 TRBV27 NA CASRGGVLANEKLFF TGTGCCAGCAGGGGGGGGGTTTTGGCTAATGAAAAACTGTTTTTT
NA 15 TRBJ2-7 TRBV7-9 NA CASSHNSASSYEQYF TGTGCCAGCAGCCACAATAGCGCAAGCTCCTACGAGCAGTACTTC
TRBD2 15 TRBJ2-5 TRBV29-1 NA CSVGGLAGNQETQYF TGCAGCGTGGGAGGACTAGCAGGGAACCAAGAGACCCAGTACTTC
TRBD2 16 TRBJ2-1 TRBV7-6 NA CASSLVSSGAWNEQFF TGTGCCAGCAGCTTAGTATCCAGCGGGGCCTGGAATGAGCAGTTCTTC
NA 12 TRBJ2-7 TRBV7-9 NA CASSWGSYEQYF TGTGCCAGCAGCTGGGGGAGTTACGAGCAGTACTTC
NA 13 TRBJ1-4 TRBV7-9 NA CASSSIRGEKLFF TGTGCCAGCAGCTCTATTCGGGGAGAGAAACTGTTTTTT
TRBD1 14 TRBJ2-7 TRBV5-1 NA CASSRGQGTYEQYF TGCGCCAGCAGCCGGGGACAGGGGACCTACGAGCAGTACTTC
TRBD2 14 TRBJ2-7 TRBV28 NA CASKGASGIYEQYF TGTGCCAGCAAGGGTGCTAGCGGGATCTACGAGCAGTACTTC
NA 16 TRBJ2-3 TRBV4-1 NA CASSQDLVSSSDTQYF TGCGCCAGCAGCCAAGATCTCGTATCGTCGTCCGATACGCAGTATTTT
NA 13 TRBJ1-5 TRBV6-5 NA CASKTGRFQPQHF TGTGCCAGCAAAACGGGGAGGTTTCAGCCCCAGCATTTT
NA 14 TRBJ1-1 TRBV5-1 NA CASSLGLGADEAFF TGCGCCAGCAGCTTGGGACTTGGGGCGGATGAAGCTTTCTTT
NA 16 TRBJ2-7 TRBV28 NA CASSHPLGGPFGEQYF TGTGCCAGCAGCCACCCGCTAGGAGGCCCCTTTGGGGAGCAGTACTTC
TRBD1 15 TRBJ1-2 TRBV27 NA CASTSGTGMDYGYTF TGTGCCAGCACCTCCGGGACAGGGATGGACTATGGCTACACCTTC
TRBD1 16 TRBJ1-1 TRBV10-3 NA CAISRDRGRGVTEAFF TGTGCCATCAGCCGGGACAGGGGGCGCGGAGTCACTGAAGCTTTCTTT
NA 11 TRBJ2-7 TRBV7-9 NA CASPRAEEQYF TGTGCCAGCCCGCGGGCGGAGGAGCAGTACTTC
TRBD1 13 TRBJ2-5 TRBV15 NA CATRGQGKETQYF TGTGCCACCAGGGGACAGGGGAAAGAGACCCAGTACTTC
NA 14 TRBJ1-1 TRBV27 NA CASTGGGGSTEAFF TGTGCCAGCACCGGGGGAGGTGGGAGTACTGAAGCTTTCTTT
NA 13 TRBJ2-7 TRBV7-3 NA CASSFGLGYEQYF TGTGCCAGCAGCTTTGGCCTGGGCTACGAGCAGTACTTC
NA 12 TRBJ2-7 TRBV30 NA CAWGFIGYEQYF TGTGCCTGGGGGTTCATCGGCTACGAGCAGTACTTC
NA 15 TRBJ2-2 TRBV5-8 NA CASSLLWGPAGELFF TGTGCCAGCAGCTTGCTCTGGGGGCCGGCCGGGGAGCTGTTTTTT
NA 13 TRBJ2-5 TRBV13 NA CASSLGYPETQYF TGTGCCAGCAGCTTAGGCTACCCCGAGACCCAGTACTTC
TRBD1 15 TRBJ1-2 TRBV10-2 once CASSATGDLTYGYTF TGCGCCAGCAGCGCCACAGGGGACTTAACCTATGGCTACACCTTC
TRBD2 17 TRBJ2-7 TRBV10-3 NA CAISEPAGGGGSYEQYF TGTGCCATCAGTGAGCCCGCGGGGGGTGGCGGTTCATACGAGCAGTACTTC
NA 14 TRBJ2-7 TRBV6-5 NA CASSYSGSEYEQYF TGTGCCAGCAGTTACTCGGGTTCCGAGTACGAGCAGTACTTC
TRBD2 15 TRBJ2-7 TRBV11-2 once CASSLGLAGGYEQYF TGTGCCAGCAGCTTAGGGCTAGCGGGAGGCTACGAGCAGTACTTC
TRBD1 15 TRBJ2-7 TRBV7-9 NA CASASTGTVRYEQYF TGTGCCAGCGCCTCAACCGGGACAGTGCGCTACGAGCAGTACTTC
TRBD1 21 TRBJ2-7 TRBV6-9 NA CASSYPTTGQNKPGCSYEQYF TGTGCCAGCAGTTACCCAACAACGGGACAGAACAAACCAGGGTGTAGTTACGAGCAGTACTTC
TRBD2 17 TRBJ2-5 TRBV6-1 NA CASSERATGGDRETQYF TGTGCCAGCAGTGAAAGGGCAACGGGGGGGGATCGGGAGACCCAGTACTTC
NA 14 TRBJ2-7 TRBV28 NA CASSLGLVSYEQYF TGTGCCAGCAGTTTAGGCCTAGTCTCCTACGAGCAGTACTTC
TRBD1 15 TRBJ2-7 TRBV19 NA CASSDSRDSLAEQYF TGTGCCAGTAGCGACTCACGGGACAGTCTTGCCGAGCAGTACTTC
TRBD1 17 TRBJ2-1 TRBV19 NA CASSTPWTGAPYNEQFF TGTGCCAGTAGTACCCCTTGGACAGGGGCCCCCTACAATGAGCAGTTCTTC
NA 11 TRBJ2-1 TRBV11-2 NA CASGQNNEQFF TGTGCCAGCGGCCAAAACAATGAGCAGTTCTTC
NA 14 TRBJ2-3 TRBV28 NA CASTFRSSTDTQYF TGTGCCAGCACTTTCCGTTCTAGCACAGATACGCAGTATTTT
TRBD1 16 TRBJ1-5 TRBV4-1 once CASSQGGGRGHQPQHF TGCGCCAGCAGCCAAGGGGGTGGCAGGGGGCATCAGCCCCAGCATTTT
TRBD1 15 TRBJ2-7 TRBV15 NA CATSNPGTALYEQYF TGTGCCACCAGCAACCCCGGGACAGCTCTCTACGAGCAGTACTTC
NA 14 TRBJ2-5 TRBV27 NA CASSLVPDTGLTYF TGTGCCAGCAGTTTAGTCCCCGATACAGGACTCACGTACTTC
NA 13 TRBJ2-7 TRBV27 NA CASSFTSSYEQYF TGTGCCAGCAGTTTTACGAGCTCCTACGAGCAGTACTTC
NA 13 TRBJ2-1 TRBV19 NA CASSRWDYNEQFF TGTGCCAGTAGTAGATGGGACTACAATGAGCAGTTCTTC
NA 13 TRBJ1-2 TRBV7-9 once CASSSQGSDGYTF TGTGCCAGCAGCTCGCAGGGTTCGGATGGCTACACCTTC
NA 14 TRBJ2-7 TRBV28 once CASSLTGWGYEQYF TGTGCCAGCAGTTTAACAGGGTGGGGGTACGAGCAGTACTTC
NA 13 TRBJ1-1 TRBV28 NA CASSLALNTEAFF TGTGCCAGCAGCCTTGCACTGAACACTGAAGCTTTCTTT
TRBD2 15 TRBJ2-7 TRBV4-1 NA CASSQESGVSYEQYF TGCGCCAGCAGCCAAGAGAGCGGGGTTTCCTACGAGCAGTACTTC
NA 11 TRBJ2-1 TRBV14 once CASSQVGEQFF TGTGCCAGCAGCCAAGTTGGTGAGCAGTTCTTC
NA 14 TRBJ2-7 TRBV9 NA CASSVGMGPHEQYF TGTGCCAGCAGCGTAGGTATGGGTCCCCACGAGCAGTACTTC
NA 14 TRBJ1-5 TRBV4-1 NA CASSPTPEGQPQHF TGCGCCAGCAGCCCTACGCCGGAAGGTCAGCCCCAGCATTTT
NA 13 TRBJ1-2 TRBV19 NA CASSMTANYGYTF TGTGCCAGTAGTATGACAGCCAACTATGGCTACACCTTC
NA 13 TRBJ2-2 TRBV2 NA CASSEVGAGELFF TGTGCCAGCAGTGAAGTGGGGGCCGGGGAGCTGTTTTTT
NA 15 TRBJ2-7 TRBV7-8 NA CASSSGGTFFYEQYF TGTGCCAGCAGCTCCGGCGGGACCTTCTTCTACGAGCAGTACTTC